The T cell receptor beta chain described here comes from a study of blood T cell repertoires in COVID-19. Study background: The United States, Italy and Spain provided the acute and convalescent COVID-19 samples.

The germline gives CDR1 MDHEN, CDR2 SYDVKM. Trimming cost V 2 bases and J 4 bases, with 10 bases left between them. CDR3 length: 14 amino acids. In the original processing: Reference gene primer amplification gave nucleated cell count estimates. Some clones are missing from TCRdb's copy, which holds only in-frame ones; the method was immunoSEQ multiplex PCR. From that table come the V and J calls and clone size; the DNA was used to work out D and trimming. The sample carries about 250,000 clones, 88% recorded once. The material sequenced was peripheral blood. The clonotype comes from a woman aged 40 to 55 who had recovered from COVID-19. V gene TRBV28 combines with J gene TRBJ2-3; the D is unclear. CDR3 nucleotides: TGTGCCAGCAGTTTACGGGTGGTGGCAGATACGCAGTATTTT. Its translation is CASSLRVVADTQYF.